This T cell receptor (beta chain) comes out of a study of shared clonotypes between healthy human individuals. General study points: Blood alone was sampled, and tissue repertoires likely differ. Clonotype sharing among donors likely depends on sequencing depth.

Germline-derived CDR1 and CDR2 are SGHTA and FQGNSA. The V and J ends lost 1 base and 9 bases respectively, with 10 bases between them. CDR3 length: 13 residues. Healthy and HIV-negative, the adult donors had no recent acute infections or vaccinations. This clone was counted at least ten times. The antigen remains unidentified. Sequenced by immunoSEQ multiplex PCR; TCRdb stores in-frame clones only, minus some. There are about half a million clones in the sample; roughly four fifths occur only once, and 9.5% to 15% lies in the top ten. This clonotype was obtained from a woman in her thirties or forties in good health. Some clones in this sample may be carry-over from other donors' samples. The rearrangement uses TRBV7-2 and TRBJ1-5; D is uncertain. Sequenced: PBMCs. CDR3 region: CASSLGSLRPQHF. The CDR3 coding sequence is TGTGCCAGCAGCTTAGGGTCTTTGCGGCCCCAGCATTTT.